This T cell receptor (beta chain) was recorded in a study of cytomegalovirus exposure and HLA in healthy donors. Study information: Drawn from HLA-typed donors, around 85 million unique TCRs were held in an early data release.

Study results and limitations: HLA alleles showed associations with roughly 17,000 TCR beta sequences in a later analysis, at a 0.05 false discovery rate. According to the study, roughly 180 TCR beta chains were cytomegalovirus-associated.

This CDR3 comprises 15 residues. V gave up 5 bases and J gave up 8 bases; unmatched junction bases: 12. In germline, CDR1 is SNHLY, CDR2 FYNNEI. With regard to this clone: What it recognizes is unknown.

Primers included in the PCR were 60 Vbeta and 13 Jbeta primers. TCRdb's copy holds only in-frame clones and misses some; the assay was immunoSEQ multiplex PCR. Of fewer than 200,000 clones listed, approximately 80% are singletons. The TCR originated in a woman between 25 and 40 years old in good health and CMV-seropositive. The chain recombines TRBV2 with TRBJ1-5, with TRBD1 matching over 7 bases. Sequencing used PBMCs. The chain's CDR3 is CASSPDRAHDKPQHF. CDR3 DNA: TGTGCCAGCAGTCCCGACAGGGCCCATGATAAGCCCCAGCATTTT.